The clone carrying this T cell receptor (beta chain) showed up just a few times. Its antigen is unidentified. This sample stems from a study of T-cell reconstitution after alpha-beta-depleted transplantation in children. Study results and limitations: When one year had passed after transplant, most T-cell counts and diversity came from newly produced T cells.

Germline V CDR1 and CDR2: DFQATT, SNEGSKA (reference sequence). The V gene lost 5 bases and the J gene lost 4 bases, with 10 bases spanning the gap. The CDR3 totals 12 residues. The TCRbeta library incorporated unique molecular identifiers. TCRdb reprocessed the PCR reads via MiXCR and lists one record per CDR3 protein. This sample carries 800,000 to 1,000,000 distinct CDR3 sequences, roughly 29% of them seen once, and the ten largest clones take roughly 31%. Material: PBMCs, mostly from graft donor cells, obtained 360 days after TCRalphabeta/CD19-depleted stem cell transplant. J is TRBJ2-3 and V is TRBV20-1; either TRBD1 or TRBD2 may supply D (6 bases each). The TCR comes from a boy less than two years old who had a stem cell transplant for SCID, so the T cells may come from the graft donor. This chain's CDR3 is CSASRGPDTQYF. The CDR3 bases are TGCAGTGCTTCACGGGGGCCAGATACGCAGTATTTT.